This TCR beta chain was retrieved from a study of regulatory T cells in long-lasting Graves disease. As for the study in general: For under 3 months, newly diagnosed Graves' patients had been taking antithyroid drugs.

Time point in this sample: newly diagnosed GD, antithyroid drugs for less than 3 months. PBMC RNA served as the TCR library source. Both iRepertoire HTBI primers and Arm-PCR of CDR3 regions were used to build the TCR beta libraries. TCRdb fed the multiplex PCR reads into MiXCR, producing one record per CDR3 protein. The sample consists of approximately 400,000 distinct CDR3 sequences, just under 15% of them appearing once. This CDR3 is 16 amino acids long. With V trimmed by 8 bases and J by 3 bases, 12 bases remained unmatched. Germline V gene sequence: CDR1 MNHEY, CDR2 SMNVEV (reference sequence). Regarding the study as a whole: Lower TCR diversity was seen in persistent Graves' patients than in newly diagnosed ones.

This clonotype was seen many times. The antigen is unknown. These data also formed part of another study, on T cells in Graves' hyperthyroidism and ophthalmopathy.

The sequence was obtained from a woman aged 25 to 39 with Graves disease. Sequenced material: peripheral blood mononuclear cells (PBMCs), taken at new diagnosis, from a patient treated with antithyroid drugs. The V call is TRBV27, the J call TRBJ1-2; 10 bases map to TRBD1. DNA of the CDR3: TGTGCCAGCGATTCCACTGGGGGACAGGGGCACTATGGCTACACCTTC. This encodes CASDSTGGQGHYGYTF.